Each of the 3 T cell receptor beta chains below was sequenced from the same sample in a study of beta chain features in type 1 diabetes. Study-level points and caveats: Type 1 diabetes patients showed a moderate but significant shortening of TCRB CDR3s in all four CD4+ subsets.

Their specific antigens are unknown. Every bit of the isolated RNA underwent reverse transcription, so sequencing read expressed TCRB transcripts. This table comes from immunoSEQ multiplex PCR, and its TCRdb copy is limited to in-frame clones, with some not included. The table shows under 350,000 clones, with around 25% occurring only once. Sequencing was done on a sample of naive CD4+ T cells from blood. The receptor set was obtained from a woman in her twenties or thirties with type 1 diabetes.

This clone was seen a few times. The gene calls are TRBV7-9 and TRBJ2-7; perhaps TRBD1 as D (6 bases). Germline CDR1 reads SEHNR; CDR2 reads FQNEAQ (reference sequence). With 4 bases removed from V and 4 bases from J, the gap between germline ends came to 26 bases. The CDR3 spans 18 residues. The chain's CDR3 is CASSSPGPAGTIFYEQYF. DNA for the CDR3: TGTGCCAGCAGCTCACCGGGACCCGCCGGGACAATCTTTTACGAGCAGTACTTC.

This clone has just a few counts. J is TRBJ2-3 and V is TRBV7-9; possibly TRBD2 for D (5 bases). The germline gives CDR1 SEHNR, CDR2 FQNEAQ (reference sequence). The V end lost 5 bases, the J end lost 0 bases, and 15 bases lay between the germline ends. CDR3 length: 16 amino acids. The CDR3 reads CASSGRTDRSTDTQYF. CDR3 coding DNA: TGTGCCAGCAGCGGACGGACTGACCGTAGCACAGATACGCAGTATTTT.

This clone was counted between two and nine times. This chain links TRBV15 with TRBJ2-5; 14 nucleotides match TRBD2. Germline V gene lookup returns CDR1 LNHNV and CDR2 YYDKDF (reference sequence). The V segment lost 6 bases and the J segment 4 bases; nucleotides outside the gene matches: 4. The CDR3 is made up of 15 amino acids. CDR3 residues: CATRGLAGDIETQYF. The CDR3 DNA follows: TGTGCCACCAGGGGACTAGCGGGAGATATAGAGACCCAGTACTTC.